This T cell receptor beta chain was documented in a study of regulatory T cells in long-lasting Graves disease. Study results and limitations: Possibly, too few samples lowered accuracy.

Time point in this sample: persistent/refractory GD, antithyroid drugs over 5 years with positive TRAb. RNA isolated from PBMCs was used to make the TCR library. Diagnosing Graves' disease relied on the American Thyroid Association guidelines. Per the germline V gene, CDR1 is MNHNS and CDR2 is SASEGT. V lost 2 bases and J 2 bases, leaving 13 bases between the germline ends. The CDR3 spans 16 residues. According to the study, TCR beta libraries were built with iRepertoire HTBI primers and CDR3-region Arm-PCR. TCRdb used MiXCR to reprocess the multiplex PCR reads, holding one entry per CDR3 protein. This sample has 500,000 to 700,000 distinct CDR3 sequences; around 30% occur once, and the top ten carry about 40%. Worth noting for this clonotype: Its antigen is not identified.

The sequence was obtained from a female donor with Graves disease. Sequences were derived from peripheral blood mononuclear cells (PBMCs), sampled when the disease was refractory, from a patient treated with antithyroid drugs. The gene calls are TRBV6-1 and TRBJ1-5; possibly TRBD1 for D (5 bases). The CDR3 protein is CASSERGASGNQPQHF. The DNA for the CDR3 is TGTGCCAGCAGTGAACGCGGGGCATCGGGCAATCAGCCCCAGCATTTT.